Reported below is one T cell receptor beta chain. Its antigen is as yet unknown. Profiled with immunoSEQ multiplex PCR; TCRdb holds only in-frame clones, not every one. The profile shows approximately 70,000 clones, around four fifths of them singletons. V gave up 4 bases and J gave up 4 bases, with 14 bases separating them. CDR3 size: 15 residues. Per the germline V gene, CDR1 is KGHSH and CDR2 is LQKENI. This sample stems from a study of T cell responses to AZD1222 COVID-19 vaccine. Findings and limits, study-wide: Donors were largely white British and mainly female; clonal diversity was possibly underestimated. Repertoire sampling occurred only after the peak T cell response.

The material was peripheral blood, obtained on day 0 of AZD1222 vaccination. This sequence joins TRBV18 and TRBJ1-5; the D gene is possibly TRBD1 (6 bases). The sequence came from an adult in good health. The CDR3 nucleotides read TGTGCCAGCTCACGAACCGCACAGGGTAATCAGCCCCAGCATTTT. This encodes CASSRTAQGNQPQHF.